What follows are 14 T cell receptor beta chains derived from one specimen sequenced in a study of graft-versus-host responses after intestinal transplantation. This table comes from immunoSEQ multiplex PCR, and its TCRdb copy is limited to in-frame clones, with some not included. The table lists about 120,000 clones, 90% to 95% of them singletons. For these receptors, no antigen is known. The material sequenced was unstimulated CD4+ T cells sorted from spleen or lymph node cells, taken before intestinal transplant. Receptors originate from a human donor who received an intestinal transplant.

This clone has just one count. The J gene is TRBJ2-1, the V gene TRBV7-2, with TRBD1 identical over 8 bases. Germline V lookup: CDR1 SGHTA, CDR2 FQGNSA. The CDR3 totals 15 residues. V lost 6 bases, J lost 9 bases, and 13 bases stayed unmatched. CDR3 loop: CASSRVRGRVSEQFF. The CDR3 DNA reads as TGTGCCAGCAGTCGAGTCAGGGGGCGAGTTAGTGAGCAGTTCTTC. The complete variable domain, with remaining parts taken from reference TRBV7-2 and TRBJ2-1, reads GAGVSQSPSNKVTEKGKDVELRCDPISGHTALYWYRQSLGQGLEFLIYFQGNSAPDKSGLPSDRFSAERTGGSVSTLTIQRTQQEDSAVYLCASSRVRGRVSEQFFGPGTRLTVL.

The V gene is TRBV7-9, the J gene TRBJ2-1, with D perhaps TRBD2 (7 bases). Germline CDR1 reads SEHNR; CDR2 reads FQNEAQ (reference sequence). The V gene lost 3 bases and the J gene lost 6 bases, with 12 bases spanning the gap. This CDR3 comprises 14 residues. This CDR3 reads CASSLGGAINEQFF. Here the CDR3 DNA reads TGTGCCAGCAGCTTGGGGGGGGCCATCAATGAGCAGTTCTTC. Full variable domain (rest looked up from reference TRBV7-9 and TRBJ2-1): DTGVSQNPRHKITKRGQNVTFRCDPISEHNRLYWYRQTLGQGPEFLTYFQNEAQLEKSRLLSDRFSAERPKGSFSTLEIQRTEQGDSAMYLCASSLGGAINEQFFGPGTRLTVL.

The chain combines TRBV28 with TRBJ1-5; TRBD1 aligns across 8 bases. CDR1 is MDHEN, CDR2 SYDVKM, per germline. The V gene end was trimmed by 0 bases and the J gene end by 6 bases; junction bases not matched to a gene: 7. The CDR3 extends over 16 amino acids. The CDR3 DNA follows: TGTGCCAGCAGTTTATGGGCCAGGGGGCGCGTTCAGCCCCAGCATTTT. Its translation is CASSLWARGRVQPQHF.

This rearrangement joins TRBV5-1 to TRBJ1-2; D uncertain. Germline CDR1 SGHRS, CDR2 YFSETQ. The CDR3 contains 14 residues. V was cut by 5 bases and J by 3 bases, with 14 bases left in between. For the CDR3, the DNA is TGCGCCAGCAGTCCCGATCTGGCCTACTATGGCTACACCTTC. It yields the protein CASSPDLAYYGYTF.

The CDR3 loop reads CAWSSFEKLFF. The CDR3 DNA follows: TGTGCCTGGAGTTCCTTTGAAAAACTGTTTTTT. V is TRBV30 and J is TRBJ1-4; D is undetermined. The germline V and J ends were trimmed by 2 bases and 7 bases, with 5 bases remaining between them. The V gene's germline CDR1 is GTSNPN and CDR2 SVGIG (reference sequence). The CDR3 has 11 residues. Looking up the rest from reference TRBV30 and TRBJ1-4 gives the full variable domain: SQTIHQWPATLVQPVGSPLSLECTVEGTSNPNLYWYRQAAGRGLQLLFYSVGIGQISSEVPQNLSASRPQDRQFILSSKKLLLSDSGFYLCAWSSFEKLFFGSGTQLSVL.

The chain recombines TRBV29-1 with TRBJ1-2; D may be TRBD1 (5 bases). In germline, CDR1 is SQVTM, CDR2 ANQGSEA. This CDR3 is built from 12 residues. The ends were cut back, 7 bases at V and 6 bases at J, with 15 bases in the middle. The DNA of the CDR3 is TGCAGCGCCTGGGACCTCTCCAATGGCTACACCTTC. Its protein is CSAWDLSNGYTF. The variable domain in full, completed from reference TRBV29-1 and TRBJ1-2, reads SAVISQKPSRDICQRGTSLTIQCQVDSQVTMMFWYRQQPGQSLTLIATANQGSEATYESGFVIDKFPISRPNLTFSTLTVSNMSPEDSSIYLCSAWDLSNGYTFGSGTRLTVV.

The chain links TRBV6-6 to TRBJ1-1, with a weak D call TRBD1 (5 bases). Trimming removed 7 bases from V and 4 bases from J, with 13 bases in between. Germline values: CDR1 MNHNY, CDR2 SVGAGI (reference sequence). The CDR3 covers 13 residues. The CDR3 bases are TGTGCCAGCAATACCGGGGGGGTCACTGAAGCTTTCTTT. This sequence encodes CASNTGGVTEAFF.

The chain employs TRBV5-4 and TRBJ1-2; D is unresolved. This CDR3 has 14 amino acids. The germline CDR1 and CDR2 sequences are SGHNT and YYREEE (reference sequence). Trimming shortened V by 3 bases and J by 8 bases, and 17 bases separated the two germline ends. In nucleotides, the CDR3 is TGTGCCAGCAGCTCGGACGTCGGAGGATGGGGCTACACCTTC. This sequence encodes CASSSDVGGWGYTF.

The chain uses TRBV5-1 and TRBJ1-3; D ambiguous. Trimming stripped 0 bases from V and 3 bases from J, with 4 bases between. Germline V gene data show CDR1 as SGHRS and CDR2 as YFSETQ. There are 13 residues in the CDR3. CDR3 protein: CASSLDIGNTIYF. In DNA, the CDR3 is TGCGCCAGCAGCTTGGATATTGGAAACACCATATATTTT.

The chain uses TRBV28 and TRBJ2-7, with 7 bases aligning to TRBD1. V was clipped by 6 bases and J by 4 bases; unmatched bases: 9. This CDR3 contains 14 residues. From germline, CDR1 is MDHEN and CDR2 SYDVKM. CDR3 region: CASRQDRAPYEQYF. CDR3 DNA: TGTGCCAGCAGGCAAGACAGGGCACCTTACGAGCAGTACTTC.

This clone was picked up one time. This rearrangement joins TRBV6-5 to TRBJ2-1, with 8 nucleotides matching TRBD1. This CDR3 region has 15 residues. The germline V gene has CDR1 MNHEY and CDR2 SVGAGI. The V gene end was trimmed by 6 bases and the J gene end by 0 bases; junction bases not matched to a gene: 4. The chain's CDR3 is CASRWTGSSYNEQFF. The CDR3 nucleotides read TGTGCCAGCAGATGGACAGGGTCCTCCTACAATGAGCAGTTCTTC.

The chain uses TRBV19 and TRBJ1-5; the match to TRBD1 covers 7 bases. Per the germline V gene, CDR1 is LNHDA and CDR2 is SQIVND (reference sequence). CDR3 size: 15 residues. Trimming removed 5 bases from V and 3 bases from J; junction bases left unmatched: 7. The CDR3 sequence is CASSAKTGINQPQHF. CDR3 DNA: TGTGCCAGTAGTGCGAAGACAGGGATCAATCAGCCCCAGCATTTT.

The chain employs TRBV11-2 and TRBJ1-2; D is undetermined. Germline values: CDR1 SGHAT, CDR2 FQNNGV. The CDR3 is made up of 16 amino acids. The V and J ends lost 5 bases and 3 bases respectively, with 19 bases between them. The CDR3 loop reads CASSILSPSGDYGYTF. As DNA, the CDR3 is TGTGCCAGCAGCATACTATCACCGAGTGGTGACTATGGCTACACCTTC.

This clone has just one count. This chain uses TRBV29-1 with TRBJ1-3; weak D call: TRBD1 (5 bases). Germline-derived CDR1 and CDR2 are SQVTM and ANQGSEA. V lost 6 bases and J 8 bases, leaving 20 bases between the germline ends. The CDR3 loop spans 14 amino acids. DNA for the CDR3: TGCAGCGTGGCTACACAGGCGGACCTCGACACCATATATTTT. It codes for CSVATQADLDTIYF.